The following is a T cell receptor beta chain sequence with its context. As yet, its antigen is unknown. CDR3 length: 14 amino acids. V lost 5 bases to trimming and J lost 9 bases; unmatched junction nucleotides: 9. This specimen belongs to a study of post-analysis software for immune sequencing data. Overall study: Relapsing-remitting, secondary progressive and progressive-relapsing forms made up the multiple sclerosis disease courses. Overall study findings and caveats: Samples sharing a preparation batch grouped tightly together when assessed by F measure. Patients had higher frequencies than controls of about 5 TRBV segments, including TRBV5-6, TRBV5-1 and TRBV20-1. Multiple sclerosis was associated with a significant reduction in normalized Chao1 diversity relative to controls.

Libraries were made from TCR beta cDNA, and they carried unique molecular identifiers. There were 1 to 10 million T cells, and about half a million cDNA molecules came from them. TCRdb called the PCR reads again in MiXCR, with one record for every CDR3 protein. The sample consists of 550,000 to 700,000 distinct CDR3 sequences, 44% of them appearing once. Input material: blood. V is TRBV12-3 or TRBV12-4 and J is TRBJ2-4; TRBD2 matches 8 bases. The TCR was taken from a girl aged 10 to 17 with multiple sclerosis. The CDR3 region has the DNA TGTGCCAGCAGTAAACAGCGGGAGATAGTCATTCAGTACTTC. Translated, it gives CASSKQREIVIQYF.